This TCR beta chain was recovered during a study of cytomegalovirus exposure and HLA in healthy donors. Study-wide results and limits: Most TCRs appeared rarely, but some public TCRs recurred in many donors. TCR association rates varied by HLA locus in a later analysis, with DRB1 highest and HLA-C lowest.

13 Jbeta primers and 60 Vbeta primers were used for the PCR. Sequenced by immunoSEQ multiplex PCR; TCRdb stores in-frame clones only, minus some. Of 150,000 or so clones listed, 83% were seen once; the top ten hold around 4.3%. Details on this clone: The antigen remains undetermined.

Trimming took 0 bases from V and 4 from J; bases not matched to a gene: 7. This CDR3 region has 15 residues. Germline lookup yields CDR1 GTSNPN and CDR2 SVGIG (reference sequence). Sequences were obtained from PBMCs. The clonotype comes from a man aged 50-60 years in good health and CMV-seropositive. The chain combines TRBV30 with TRBJ2-3; the match to TRBD2 covers 7 bases. The CDR3 reads CAWSVYGGSSDTQYF. DNA of the CDR3: TGTGCCTGGAGTGTGTACGGGGGGAGCTCAGATACGCAGTATTTT.